These 21 T cell receptor beta chains originate from one sample sequenced in a study of blood T cells in healthy people across ages (dated by TCRdb to between 2014 and 2016). The receptor library was made with 5' RACE. This sample was sequenced with an Illumina HiSeq 2500. A second PCR of roughly 7 to 12 cycles was performed with a sample-barcoded 5' primer and a J-beta primer mix. In TCRdb, the public reads were trimmed at Q25 with fastp and aligned with MiXCR, with productive beta chains retained. Identical CDR3 protein sequences are pooled into one entry, listed with their most common genes and DNA. The sample has about 670,000 distinct CDR3 sequences on record, approximately 52% of them singletons. 13% of the sample goes to the ten largest clones. Sequenced sample: blood. These receptors all stem from an elderly woman in good health.

The chain carries TRBV29-1 and TRBJ2-7, with D possibly TRBD2 on 6 matching bases. The CDR3 has 16 residues. Germline loops: CDR1 SQVTM, CDR2 ANQGSEA. Trimming left V 1 base short and J 4 bases short, with 20 bases between. CDR3 sequence reads: CSVEVIEGLEIYEQYF. The DNA for the CDR3 is TGCAGCGTTGAAGTAATCGAGGGACTCGAGATTTACGAGCAGTACTTC.

This chain links TRBV28 with TRBJ2-3; no clear D. Germline CDR1 and CDR2: MDHEN and SYDVKM. Trimming stripped 11 bases from V and 1 base from J, with 10 bases between. The CDR3 length is 12 residues. The CDR3 sequence is CAFGPGTDTQYF. The CDR3 nucleotides read TGTGCCTTCGGACCGGGCACAGATACGCAGTATTTT. The variable domain in full, completed from reference TRBV28 and TRBJ2-3, reads DVKVTQSSRYLVKRTGEKVFLECVQDMDHENMFWYRQDPGLGLRLIYFSYDVKMKEKGDIPEGYSVSREKKERFSLILESASTNQTSMYLCAFGPGTDTQYFGPGTRLTVL.

The CDR3 here is CASSQYPGLADEQYF. Written as DNA, the CDR3 is TGCGCCAGCAGCCAATACCCGGGACTAGCAGACGAGCAGTACTTC. The chain links TRBV4-3 to TRBJ2-5; 9 positions agree with TRBD2. The assigned J gene may be wrong: the sequence end matches TRBJ2-7 better. Germline assignment: CDR1 LGHNA and CDR2 YSLEER. This CDR3 comprises 15 residues.

CDR3 residues: CASKRTSGRAGDYEQYF. The CDR3, as DNA: TGTGCCAGCAAACGGACTAGCGGGAGGGCAGGGGACTACGAGCAGTACTTC. The J gene is TRBJ2-7, the V gene TRBV7-8; 15 bases are a match to TRBD2. V lost 7 bases and J lost 3; bases outside the gene matches: 10. Germline CDR1 SGHVS, CDR2 FQNEAQ. CDR3 length: 17 residues.

The gene calls are TRBV6-5 and TRBJ1-1; the D is unclear. The CDR3 runs 14 residues. Between the trimmed V and J ends, which lost 8 bases and 1 base, there was a span of 14 bases. CDR1 and CDR2 (germline): MNHEY, SVGAGI. The CDR3 sequence: CASGFSGRNTEAFF. The CDR3 DNA reads as TGTGCCAGCGGATTCTCGGGTCGGAACACTGAAGCTTTCTTT.

This clonotype has ten or more counts. The CDR3 DNA reads TGTGCCAGCAGTTTTAGGCCCGATACGCAGTATTTT. This gives the protein CASSFRPDTQYF. The J gene is TRBJ2-3, the V gene TRBV28, with D unclear. The V gene's germline CDR1 is MDHEN and CDR2 SYDVKM. V shed 3 bases and J shed 6 bases, with 7 bases lying between them. The CDR3 has 12 residues.

This clonotype was recorded at least ten times. The chain has TRBV10-3 and TRBJ2-1; 10 bases agree with TRBD1. The CDR3 is 15 residues long. V lost 6 bases to trimming and J lost 4 bases; unmatched junction nucleotides: 6. CDR1 is ENHRY and CDR2 is SYGVKD in the germline V gene. CDR3 bases: TGTGCCATCAGGTCCGGGACAGGGGTGTACAATGAGCAGTTCTTC. Translation: CAIRSGTGVYNEQFF.

With regard to this clonotype: This may stem from a read error, because a much larger clone lies one nucleotide away. The J gene is TRBJ2-1, the V gene TRBV9; 7 nucleotides line up with TRBD1. Looked up from germline, CDR1 is SGDLS and CDR2 is YYNGEE. The CDR3 sequence is 15 residues long. The CDR3 nucleotides read TGTGCCGGCTCCAGGGGGTACACTTCCTACAATGAGCTGTTCTTC. Translating gives CAGSRGYTSYNELFF.

The genes are TRBV7-9 and TRBJ2-7; 7 bases fit TRBD1. Germline V gene lookup returns CDR1 SEHNR and CDR2 FQNEAQ (reference sequence). V lost 6 bases and J lost 0; bases outside the gene matches: 8. CDR3 length equals 15 residues. The CDR3 DNA is TGTGCCAGCAGGAAACAGGGGATCGGCTCCTACGAGCAGTACTTC. This codes for CASRKQGIGSYEQYF.

V usage is TRBV20-1 and J usage is TRBJ2-3; 14 positions agree with TRBD2. The CDR3 spans 17 residues. CDR1 and CDR2 from the germline V gene are DFQATT and SNEGSKA (reference sequence). Germline trimming cut 6 bases from V and 7 bases from J; bases unmatched to any gene: 15. CDR3 coding DNA: TGCAGTGCCCGGCGTGCGACTAGCGGGAGGGCGAGGAATACGCAGTATTTT. Amino acids: CSARRATSGRARNTQYF.

This chain joins TRBV29-1 and TRBJ1-1; no clear D. Germline lookup yields CDR1 SQVTM and CDR2 ANQGSEA. Trimming took 2 bases from V and 0 from J, leaving 7 bases between them. CDR3 size: 13 residues. This CDR3 is CSVEWHLNTEAFF. The CDR3 DNA reads TGCAGCGTTGAATGGCATCTGAACACTGAAGCTTTCTTT.

The genes are TRBV12-3 or TRBV12-4 and TRBJ1-1, with a weak D call TRBD1 (6 bases). Trimming pared 2 bases from V and 8 bases from J, leaving 9 bases between. CDR3 size: 12 residues. Here the CDR3 reads CASSLTRGEAFF. The CDR3 bases are TGTGCCAGCAGTTTAACCAGGGGCGAAGCTTTCTTT.

This clonotype was seen repeatedly, ten times or more. This CDR3 reads CASTAGNEQFF. CDR3 bases: TGCGCCAGCACTGCAGGGAATGAGCAGTTCTTC. The rearrangement links TRBV4-1 to TRBJ2-1, with D possibly being TRBD1 (5 bases). The CDR3 extends over 11 amino acids. V shed 7 bases and J shed 7 bases, with 8 bases lying between them. Germline CDR1 is MGHRA and CDR2 is YSYEKL.

This clonotype appeared once. Since a much larger clone is just one base distant, this may be a read error. The chain links TRBV3-1 to TRBJ2-1; D ambiguous. Deletions cut 3 bases from V and 13 bases from J, with 13 bases between. Germline V gene lookup returns CDR1 LGHDT and CDR2 YNNKEL (reference sequence). The CDR3 has 12 amino acids. The CDR3 sequence is CASSQGAETQFF. For the CDR3, the DNA is TGTGCCAGCAGCCAGGGTGCGGAGACCCAGTTCTTC.

In regard to this clonotype: This may stem from a read error, because a much larger clone lies one nucleotide away. The V gene is TRBV16, the J gene TRBJ2-5; D might be TRBD1 (7 bases). With 5 bases removed from V and 13 bases from J, the gap between germline ends came to 29 bases. CDR1 is KGHSY and CDR2 is FQNENV in the germline V gene. The CDR3 length is 16 residues. Here the CDR3 DNA reads TGTGCCAGCAGCTCCCTAGGCGGGACAGCCGTCAATGGGGCGTACTTC. This codes for CASSSLGGTAVNGAYF.

The rearrangement uses TRBV20-1 and TRBJ1-3; D not certain. CDR3 length: 15 residues. Per germline, CDR1 DFQATT and CDR2 SNEGSKA (reference sequence). The V end lost 0 bases, the J end lost 0 bases, and 9 bases lay between the germline ends. The CDR3 here is CSARDIRNSGNTIYF. The CDR3 DNA is TGCAGTGCTAGAGATATACGAAACTCTGGAAACACCATATATTTT.

The chain has TRBV9 and TRBJ2-7; possibly TRBD1 for D (6 bases). Germline CDR1 SGDLS, CDR2 YYNGEE. The CDR3 is made up of 14 amino acids. V was pared by 3 bases and J by 5 bases, with 15 bases between. CDR3 sequence: CASSARSQGNEQYF. CDR3 DNA sequence: TGTGCCAGCAGCGCCCGATCACAGGGCAACGAGCAGTACTTC.

J is TRBJ1-2 and V is TRBV20-1; D is undetermined. Between the trimmed V and J ends, which lost 7 bases and 9 bases, there was a span of 33 bases. CDR3 length equals 17 residues. Germline-derived CDR1 and CDR2 are DFQATT and SNEGSKA (reference sequence). CDR3 protein: CSGLPLATDTEVESYTF. The DNA for the CDR3 is TGCAGTGGACTCCCCCTGGCAACAGATACGGAAGTTGAGAGCTACACCTTC.

Concerning this clonotype: Given a much more abundant clone one base away, this may be a read error. V usage is TRBV10-1 and J usage is TRBJ2-1; D unresolved. The end of the DNA aligns better with TRBJ2-7, so the J call may be wrong. Germline values: CDR1 WNHNN, CDR2 SYGVQD (reference sequence). CDR3 length equals 15 residues. The CDR3 DNA reads TGCGCCAGCAGTGAGAGGGTAGCACCCTACAATGAGCAGTACTTC. It codes for CASSERVAPYNEQYF.

The table lists this clonotype with many counts. CDR3 protein: CASSNLQGFRDGYTF. In nucleotides, the CDR3 is TGTGCCAGCAGCAACTTGCAGGGGTTTAGAGATGGCTACACCTTC. The genes are TRBV4-2 and TRBJ1-2, with a possible D match to TRBD1 (6 bases). Germline lookup yields CDR1 LGHNA and CDR2 YNFKEQ. V was clipped by 5 bases and J by 6 bases, with 19 bases between them. CDR3 size: 15 residues.

J is TRBJ2-3 and V is TRBV7-2; 7 bases are shared with TRBD2. The CDR3 is 15 amino acids. The germline V gene encodes CDR1 SGHTA and CDR2 FQGNSA. V lost 7 bases and J lost 2; bases outside the gene matches: 9. The CDR3 loop is CASTRRGVYTDTQYF. In DNA, the CDR3 is TGTGCCAGCACCCGACGGGGGGTATACACAGATACGCAGTATTTT.